The present T cell receptor (beta chain) was sequenced within a study of T cell repertoires in cytomegalovirus infection. Background on the study: Matching HLA type and CMV infection were both indicated by public TCR beta signatures.

Details on this clonotype: Its antigen is unidentified.

V was trimmed by 6 bases and J by 0 bases, leaving 15 bases between them. The CDR3 loop spans 15 amino acids. CDR1 is SNHLY and CDR2 is FYNNEI in the germline V gene. MiXCR was run by TCRdb on the reads, yielding one entry per CDR3 protein. This table has 630,000 or so distinct CDR3 sequences, 20% to 25% appearing once. Study-wide results and caveats: Cumulative public TCR beta family frequency identified CMV carriers with the relevant HLA. The response measured ex vivo was dominated by TCR beta clonotypes (HLA-C-restricted and CMV-specific).

This TCR was sampled from a human donor in good health (CMV status not recorded). Some clones in this sample may be carry-over from other donors' samples. This sequence joins TRBV2 and TRBJ2-7; D may correspond to TRBD1 or TRBD2 (5 bases each). Input material: CD8+ T cells from PBMCs. The CDR3 protein is CASSQGTKSSYEQYF. In DNA form, the CDR3 reads TGTGCCAGCAGCCAAGGGACGAAAAGCTCCTACGAGCAGTACTTC.